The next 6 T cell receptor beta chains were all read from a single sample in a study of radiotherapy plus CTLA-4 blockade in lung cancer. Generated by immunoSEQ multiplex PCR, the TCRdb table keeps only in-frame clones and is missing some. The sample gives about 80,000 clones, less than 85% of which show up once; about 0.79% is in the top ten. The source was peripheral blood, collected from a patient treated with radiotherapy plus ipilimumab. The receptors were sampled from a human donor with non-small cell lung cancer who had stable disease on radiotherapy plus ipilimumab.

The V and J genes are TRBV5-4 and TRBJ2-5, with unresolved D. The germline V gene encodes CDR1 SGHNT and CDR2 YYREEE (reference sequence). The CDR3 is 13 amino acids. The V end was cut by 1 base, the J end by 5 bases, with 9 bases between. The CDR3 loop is CASSLWGRETQYF. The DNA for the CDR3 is TGTGCCAGCAGCTTGTGGGGTCGGGAGACCCAGTACTTC. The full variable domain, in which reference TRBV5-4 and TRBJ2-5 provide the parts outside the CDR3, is ETGVTQSPTHLIKTRGQQVTLRCSSQSGHNTVSWYQQALGQGPQFIFQYYREEENGRGNFPPRFSGLQFPNYSSELNVNALELDDSALYLCASSLWGRETQYFGPGTRLLVL.

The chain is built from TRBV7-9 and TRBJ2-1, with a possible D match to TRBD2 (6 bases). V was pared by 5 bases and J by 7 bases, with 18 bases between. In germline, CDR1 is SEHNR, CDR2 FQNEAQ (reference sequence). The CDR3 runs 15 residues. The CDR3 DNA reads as TGTGCCAGCAGCCCCGGGACTTCTCCGGGGAATGAGCAGTTCTTC. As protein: CASSPGTSPGNEQFF.

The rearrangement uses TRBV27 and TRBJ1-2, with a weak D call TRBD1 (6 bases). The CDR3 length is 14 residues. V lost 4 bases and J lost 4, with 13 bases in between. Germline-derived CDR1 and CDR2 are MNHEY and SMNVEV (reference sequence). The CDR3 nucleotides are TGTGCCAGCAGTTCCAGCGGGGGGCCCTATGGCTACACCTTC. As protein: CASSSSGGPYGYTF.

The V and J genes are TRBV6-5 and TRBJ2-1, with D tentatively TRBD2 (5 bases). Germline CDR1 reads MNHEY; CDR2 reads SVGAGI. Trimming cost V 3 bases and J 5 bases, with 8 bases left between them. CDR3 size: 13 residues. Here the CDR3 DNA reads TGTGCCAGCAGTTATTCCGGGAACAATGAGCAGTTCTTC. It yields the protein CASSYSGNNEQFF.

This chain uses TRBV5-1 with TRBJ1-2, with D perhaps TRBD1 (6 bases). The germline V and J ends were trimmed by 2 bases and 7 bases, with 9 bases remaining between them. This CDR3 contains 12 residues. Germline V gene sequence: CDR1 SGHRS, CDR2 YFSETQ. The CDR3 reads CASSFEQGGYTF. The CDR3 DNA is TGCGCCAGCAGCTTTGAACAGGGTGGCTACACCTTC.

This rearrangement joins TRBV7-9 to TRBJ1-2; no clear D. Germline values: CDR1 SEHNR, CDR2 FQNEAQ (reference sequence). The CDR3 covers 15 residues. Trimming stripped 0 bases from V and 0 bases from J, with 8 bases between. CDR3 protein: CASSLALASNYGYTF. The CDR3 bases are TGTGCCAGCAGCTTAGCGTTGGCATCTAACTATGGCTACACCTTC.